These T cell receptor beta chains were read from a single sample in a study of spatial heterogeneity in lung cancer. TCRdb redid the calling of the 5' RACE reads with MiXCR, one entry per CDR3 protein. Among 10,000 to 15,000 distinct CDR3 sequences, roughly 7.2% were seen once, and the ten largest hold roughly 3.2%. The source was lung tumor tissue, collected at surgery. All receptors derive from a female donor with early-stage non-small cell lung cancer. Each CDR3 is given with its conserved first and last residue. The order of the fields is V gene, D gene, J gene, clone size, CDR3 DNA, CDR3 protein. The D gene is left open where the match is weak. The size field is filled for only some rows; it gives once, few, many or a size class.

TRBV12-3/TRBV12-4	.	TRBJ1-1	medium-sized	TGTGCCAGCAGGACCGACAGCTACACTGAAGCTTTCTTT	CASRTDSYTEAFF
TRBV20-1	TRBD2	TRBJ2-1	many	TGCAGTGCTAGACTAGCGGGCCGACCCCAGAATGAGCAGTTCTTC	CSARLAGRPQNEQFF
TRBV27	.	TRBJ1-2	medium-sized	TGTGCCAGCAGTTTAAGGGGTCCCTACAGCTACACCTTC	CASSLRGPYSYTF
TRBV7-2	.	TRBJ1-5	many	TGTGCCAGCAGCTTAGAGGGGGGGGTTTTTCAGCCCCAGCATTTT	CASSLEGGVFQPQHF
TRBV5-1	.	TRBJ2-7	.	TGCGCCAGCAGCTTGCGGGGAGTCCCCTACGAGCAGTACTTC	CASSLRGVPYEQYF
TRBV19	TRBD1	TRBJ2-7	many	TGTGCCAGTAGTATCGGCAGGGGGTACGAGCAGTACTTC	CASSIGRGYEQYF
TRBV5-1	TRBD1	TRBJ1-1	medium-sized	TGCGCCAGCAGCTTGACGGGACAGTCGAACACTGAAGCTTTCTTT	CASSLTGQSNTEAFF
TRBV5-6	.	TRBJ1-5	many	TGTGCCAGCAGCTTATCGGACGGACCCCAGCATTTT	CASSLSDGPQHF
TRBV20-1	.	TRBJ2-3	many	TGCAGTGGTAGAGAGGGGCCGCGGAGCGGATCCACAGATACGCAGTATTTT	CSGREGPRSGSTDTQYF
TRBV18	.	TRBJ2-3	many	TGTGCCAGCTCACCTTACGATGCAGATACGCAGTATTTT	CASSPYDADTQYF
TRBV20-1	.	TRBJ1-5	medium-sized	TGCAGTGCTCGCACCACCGGGACTTTCAATCAGCCCCAGCATTTT	CSARTTGTFNQPQHF
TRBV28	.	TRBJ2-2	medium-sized	TGTGCCAGCGGCACGCGACAGGCGATATTGAACACCGGGGAGCTGTTTTTT	CASGTRQAILNTGELFF
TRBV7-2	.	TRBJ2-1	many	TGTGCCAGCAGCTGGTCGGCGGGACACTTTGAGCAGTTCTTC	CASSWSAGHFEQFF
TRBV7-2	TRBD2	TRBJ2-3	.	TGTGCCAGCAGCGTACTAGCGGGAGTTCCAGATACGCAGTATTTT	CASSVLAGVPDTQYF
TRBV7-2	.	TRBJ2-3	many	TGTGCCAGCAGCTCGGACCTCAGGGATACGCAGTATTTT	CASSSDLRDTQYF
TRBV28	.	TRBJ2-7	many	TGTGCCAGCTTGACTCAGGGGGGATTCTACGAGCAGTACTTC	CASLTQGGFYEQYF
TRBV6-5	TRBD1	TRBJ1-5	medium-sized	TGTGCCAGCAGAATAACCGGGACAGCAGTGGGTCAGCCCCAGCATTTT	CASRITGTAVGQPQHF
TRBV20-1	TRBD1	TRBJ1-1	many	TGCAGTGGCAGGGGGCCGGGCACTGAAGCTTTCTTT	CSGRGPGTEAFF
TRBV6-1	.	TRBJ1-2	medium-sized	TGTGCCAGCAGTGCGGACGGACGCTACTATGGCTACACCTTC	CASSADGRYYGYTF
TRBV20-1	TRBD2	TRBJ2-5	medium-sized	TGCAGTGCCCCAGGGCTAGCGGGAGAGACCCAGTACTTC	CSAPGLAGETQYF
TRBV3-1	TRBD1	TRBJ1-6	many	TGTGCCACCCGACAGGGAGATTCACCCCTCCACTTT	CATRQGDSPLHF
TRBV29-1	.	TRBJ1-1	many	TGCAGCGGCGAAAGGAGCGACACTGAAGCTTTCTTT	CSGERSDTEAFF
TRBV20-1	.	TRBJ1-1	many	TGCAGTGCTAGAGATAGAACAGGGTTTGAAGCTTTCTTT	CSARDRTGFEAFF
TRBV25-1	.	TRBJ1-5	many	TGTGCCAGCAGTGAATCAGGAGGGCATCAGCCCCAGCATTTT	CASSESGGHQPQHF
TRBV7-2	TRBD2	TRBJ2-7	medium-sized	TGTGCCAGCAGCTTAGCTAGGGCTAGCGGTTCCTCCTACGAGCAGTACTTC	CASSLARASGSSYEQYF
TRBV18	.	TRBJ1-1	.	TGTGCCAGCTCACCGGCGGCGCGTAACACTGAAGCTTTCTTT	CASSPAARNTEAFF
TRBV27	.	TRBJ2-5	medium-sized	TGTGCCAGCAGTAGGGAAACTACAGGGGAGGGGACCCAGTACTTC	CASSRETTGEGTQYF
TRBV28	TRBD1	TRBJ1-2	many	TGTGCCAGCAGTTCCGGACAGGGAGTTGTCAACACCTTC	CASSSGQGVVNTF
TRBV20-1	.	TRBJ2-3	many	TGCAGTGCCGTATTGCGGCCGCGGGCTAGCACAGATACGCAGTATTTT	CSAVLRPRASTDTQYF
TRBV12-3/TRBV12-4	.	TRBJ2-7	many	TGTGCCAGCAGTTTGGGCGCTAGCTCCTACGAGCAGTACTTC	CASSLGASSYEQYF
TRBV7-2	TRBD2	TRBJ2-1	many	TGTGCCAGCAGCCCCCGTTGGGGGAGGGAGACCGAGCAGTTCTTC	CASSPRWGRETEQFF
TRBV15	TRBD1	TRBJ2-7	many	TGTGCCACGCAATCAACGGGACAGGGTCACGAGCAGTACTTC	CATQSTGQGHEQYF
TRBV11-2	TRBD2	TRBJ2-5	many	TGTGCCAGCAGGTCTACGGGGGGGCTGGAGACCCAGTACTTC	CASRSTGGLETQYF
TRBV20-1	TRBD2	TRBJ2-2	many	TGCAGTGCTAGCCTAGCGGCAGGGACGAGCGGGGAGCTGTTTTTT	CSASLAAGTSGELFF
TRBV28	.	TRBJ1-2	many	TGTGCCAGCAGTTTACTTGGCGGGCGCAGTTTCCACACCTTC	CASSLLGGRSFHTF
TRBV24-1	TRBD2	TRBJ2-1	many	TGTGCCACCGGGGGGGCAGGGGAGCTAGCGGGGAGGGTCCATGAGCAGTTCTTC	CATGGAGELAGRVHEQFF
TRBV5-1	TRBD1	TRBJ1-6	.	TGCGCCAGCAGCTTGGGACAGGGTGAGAATTCACCCCTCCACTTT	CASSLGQGENSPLHF
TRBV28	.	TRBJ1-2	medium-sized	TGTGCCAGCAGTTTTCTCCCCCCGGAAGGGGTAGGCTACACCTTC	CASSFLPPEGVGYTF
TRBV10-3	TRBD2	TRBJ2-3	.	TGTGCCATCAGCCCTAGCGGCGCAGATACGCAGTATTTT	CAISPSGADTQYF
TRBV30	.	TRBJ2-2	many	TGTGCCTGGAGTGTACGGGTCCCCGGGGAGCTGTTTTTT	CAWSVRVPGELFF
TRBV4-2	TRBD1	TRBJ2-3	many	TGTGCCAGCAGCCAAGATACCGCCGGGACAGGGGGCATGAATACGCAGTATTTT	CASSQDTAGTGGMNTQYF